Given below is one TCR beta chain in context. Its antigen is unknown. Treatment indicated: around 19 received Ad26.COV2.S at low or high dose, single or two shots; 5 received placebo; per-sample allocation not given. Following the first vaccine or placebo injection, samples were taken on day 63. An Ad26 vector was used to express Wuhan-strain SARS-CoV-2 spike as the vaccine. Measured with immunoSEQ multiplex PCR; TCRdb has only the in-frame clones, and not every one. The sample lists 430,000 or so clones; roughly 89% were seen once. This entry comes from a study of Ad26.COV2.S vaccination and SARS-CoV-2 variants. The overall study: Within the COV1001 Ad26.COV2.S trial arm, the donor was enrolled. By the intramuscular route, Ad26.COV2.S was given once, or twice 56 days apart.

This CDR3 has 11 residues. The V end lost 10 bases, the J end lost 3 bases, and 6 bases lay between the germline ends. Germline CDR1 and CDR2: MDHEN and SYDVKM. Broader study findings: Possible underestimation of total T cell responses by the TCR breadth and depth analyses was noted.

The sample was peripheral blood, taken in a trial of Ad26.COV2.S vaccine versus placebo. This receptor was obtained from a person aged 18-65 years who received the Ad26.COV2.S COVID-19 vaccine or a placebo. The chain has TRBV28 and TRBJ1-4; D not certain. The CDR3 sequence is CATRANEKLFF. The CDR3 DNA reads as TGTGCCACACGTGCTAATGAAAAACTGTTTTTT. Complete variable domain (other parts from reference TRBV28 and TRBJ1-4): DVKVTQSSRYLVKRTGEKVFLECVQDMDHENMFWYRQDPGLGLRLIYFSYDVKMKEKGDIPEGYSVSREKKERFSLILESASTNQTSMYLCATRANEKLFFGSGTQLSVL.